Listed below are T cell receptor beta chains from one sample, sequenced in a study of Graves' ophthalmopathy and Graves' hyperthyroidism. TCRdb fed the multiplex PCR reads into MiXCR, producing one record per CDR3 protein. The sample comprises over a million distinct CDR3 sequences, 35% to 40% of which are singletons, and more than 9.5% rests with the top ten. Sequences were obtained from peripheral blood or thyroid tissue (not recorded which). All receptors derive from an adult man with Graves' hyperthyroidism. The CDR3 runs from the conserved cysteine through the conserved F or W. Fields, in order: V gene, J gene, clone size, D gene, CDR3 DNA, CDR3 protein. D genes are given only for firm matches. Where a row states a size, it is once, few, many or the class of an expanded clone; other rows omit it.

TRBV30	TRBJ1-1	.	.	TGTGCCTGGAGTGTAGGGATGGGGGGTGAAGCTTTCTTT	CAWSVGMGGEAFF
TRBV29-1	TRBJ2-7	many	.	TGCAGCGTTGAACAGGCCTCCTACGAGCAGTACTTC	CSVEQASYEQYF
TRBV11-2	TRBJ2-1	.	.	TGTGCCAGCAGCTTAAGAAGAGGGCGGGTCCAACCTGGGCAGTTCTTC	CASSLRRGRVQPGQFF
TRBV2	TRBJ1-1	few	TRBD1	TGTGCCATCGGGGACAGGGGCAGTTCTGAAGCTTTCTTT	CAIGDRGSSEAFF
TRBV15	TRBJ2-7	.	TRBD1	TGTGCCACCAGCCGCGGACAGGGGGCAGGTGGCGAGCAGTACTTC	CATSRGQGAGGEQYF
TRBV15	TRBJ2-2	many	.	TGTGCCACCAGCGCCCCGGGGGTGAACACCGGGGAGCTGTTTTTT	CATSAPGVNTGELFF
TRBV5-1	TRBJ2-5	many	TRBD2	TGCGCCAGCAGCGGATCGACTAGCGTCCAAGAGACCCAGTACTTC	CASSGSTSVQETQYF
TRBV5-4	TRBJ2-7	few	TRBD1	TGTGCCAGCAGCTTGGACAGGGGGAGTCCCTACGAGCAGTACTTC	CASSLDRGSPYEQYF
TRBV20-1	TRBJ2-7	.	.	TGCAGTGCGGCAAACTCCGGGACAGGAGCGGGGGAGCAGTACTTC	CSAANSGTGAGEQYF
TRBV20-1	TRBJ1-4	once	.	TGCAGTGCCGAACTCCCCGGGACACCTGAAAAACTGTTTTTT	CSAELPGTPEKLFF
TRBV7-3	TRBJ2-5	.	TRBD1	TGTGCCAGCAGCTTAGCAGGGGGCGCCAGTGCGGCCCAGTACTTC	CASSLAGGASAAQYF
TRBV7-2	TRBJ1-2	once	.	TGCGCCAGCAGCCAAGAGGGGATTTCTAACTATGGCTACACCTTC	CASSQEGISNYGYTF
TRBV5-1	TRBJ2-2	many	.	TGCGCCAGCAGCTCTACAGGGAACACCGGGGAGCTGTTTTTT	CASSSTGNTGELFF
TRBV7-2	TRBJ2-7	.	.	TGTGCCAGCAGGGACGGGAACTGGGAGCTGTACTTC	CASRDGNWELYF
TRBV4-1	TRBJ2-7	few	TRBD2	TGCGCCAGCAGCCAAGGCGGCGGGAGGTCCTACGAGCAGTACTTC	CASSQGGGRSYEQYF
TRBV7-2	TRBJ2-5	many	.	TGTGCCAGCAGCTTAAACAGGGAGGAGACCCAGTACTTC	CASSLNREETQYF